The T cell receptor (beta chain) under discussion was sequenced for a study of CD8 T cells in Susac syndrome. Reverse transcription used about 0.45 to 1 ug RNA and random hexamers. Using its own MiXCR run on the immunoSEQ multiplex PCR reads, TCRdb lists one record per CDR3 protein. The sample gives approximately 74,000 distinct CDR3 sequences, 93% of which show up once; roughly 0.5% is in the top ten. Germline CDR1 is KGHSH and CDR2 is LQKENI. The CDR3 runs to 14 residues. The V and J ends lost 0 bases and 5 bases respectively, with 11 bases between them. This TCR derives from a human donor with Susac syndrome. The specimen sequenced was CD4+ T cells from PBMCs. V is TRBV18 and J is TRBJ2-7, with D perhaps TRBD1 (6 bases). The DNA for the CDR3 is TGTGCCAGCTCACCACCTACAGGGAGCGACGAGCAGTACTTC. It is translated as CASSPPTGSDEQYF. The full variable domain, completed using reference TRBV18 and TRBJ2-7, is NAGVMQNPRHLVRRRGQEARLRCSPMKGHSHVYWYRQLPEEGLKFMVYLQKENIIDESGMPKERFSAEFPKEGPSILRIQQVVRGDSAAYFCASSPPTGSDEQYFGPGTRLTVT.